What follows are 16 T cell receptor beta chains derived from one specimen sequenced in a study of T cells in localized non-small cell lung cancer (dated by TCRdb to the early 2020s). Library creation used the immunoSEQ multiplex PCR assay. The table comes from immuneACCESS by way of TCRdb, which keeps in-frame sequences with V and J called. Part of the clones is missing from these tables; in studies checked, under half for an unresolved V gene and the rest for unknown reasons. This sample holds roughly 24,000 clones; 70% to 90% were observed only once. Of the sample, around 1.1% is held by the ten largest clones. The sample was peripheral blood, taken before any cancer treatment. The receptors shown here come from a woman between 35 and 75 years old with stage I lung adenocarcinoma.

The V gene is TRBV7-3, the J gene TRBJ1-1; D ambiguous. The CDR3 runs to 13 residues. Trimming stripped 6 bases from V and 1 base from J, with 9 bases between. Germline-derived CDR1 and CDR2 are SGHTA and FQGTGA. CDR3 sequence reads: CASSPAQNTEAFF. The CDR3 DNA reads as TGTGCCAGCAGTCCCGCACAGAACACTGAAGCTTTCTTT.

The sample holds a few counts of this clone. The chain recombines TRBV27 with TRBJ1-2, with 12 bases lining up with TRBD1. This CDR3 comprises 16 residues. V trimming: 5 bases; J trimming: 8 bases; junction bases outside the gene matches: 12. Germline V lookup: CDR1 MNHEY, CDR2 SMNVEV (reference sequence). Here the CDR3 DNA reads TGTGCCAGCAGTCGGGGACAGGGGGCGGCAAAAGGAGGCTACACCTTC. This encodes CASSRGQGAAKGGYTF.

DNA of the CDR3: TGTGCCAGCAGTCCCTCTATATATAATTCACCCCTCCACTTT. Translated: CASSPSIYNSPLHF. The V and J genes are TRBV2 and TRBJ1-6; no definite D call. Trimming shortened V by 5 bases and J by 4 bases, and 9 bases separated the two germline ends. The CDR3 has 14 amino acids. Germline CDR1 and CDR2: SNHLY and FYNNEI.

In its sample, this clone was seen a few times. This chain links TRBV2 with TRBJ2-7; no reliable D call. Germline V lookup: CDR1 SNHLY, CDR2 FYNNEI. V gave up 0 bases and J gave up 3 bases, with 15 bases separating them. This CDR3 region has 16 residues. The DNA of the CDR3 is TGTGCCAGCAGTGAAGCGCTATTTGAGGCCGACTACGAGCAGTACTTC. The encoded protein is CASSEALFEADYEQYF. The complete variable domain, with remaining parts taken from reference TRBV2 and TRBJ2-7, reads EPEVTQTPSHQVTQMGQEVILRCVPISNHLYFYWYRQILGQKVEFLVSFYNNEISEKSEIFDDQFSVERPDGSNFTLKIRSTKLEDSAMYFCASSEALFEADYEQYFGPGTRLTVT.

A single count supports this clone. This sequence joins TRBV9 and TRBJ1-2; possibly TRBD1 for D (6 bases). The CDR3 is 12 residues long. Germline-derived CDR1 and CDR2 are SGDLS and YYNGEE. V shed 3 bases and J shed 5 bases, with 8 bases lying between them. Here the CDR3 DNA reads TGTGCCAGCAGCGCGGGGGCTTATGGCTACACCTTC. It codes for CASSAGAYGYTF.

The V gene is TRBV7-7, the J gene TRBJ2-2, with TRBD2 matching 9 bases. V shed 5 bases and J 8 bases; nucleotides not matched to a gene: 9. This CDR3 spans 15 amino acids. Germline V gene data show CDR1 as SSHAT and CDR2 as FNYEAQ (reference sequence). In DNA form, the CDR3 reads TGTGCCAGCAGCCCACAAGGACTAGCGACGGGGGAGCTGTTTTTT. This translates into CASSPQGLATGELFF.

The chain joins TRBV9 to TRBJ2-3, with D perhaps given as TRBD1 or TRBD2 (6 bases each). Germline assignment: CDR1 SGDLS and CDR2 YYNGEE. This CDR3 has 16 residues. V was pared by 5 bases and J by 0 bases, with 16 bases between. CDR3: CASRRRGNPSTDTQYF. The DNA for the CDR3 is TGTGCCAGCAGAAGGAGGGGGAACCCCAGCACAGATACGCAGTATTTT.

This chain links TRBV27 with TRBJ2-7; D not certain. In germline, CDR1 is MNHEY, CDR2 SMNVEV (reference sequence). With 3 bases removed from V and 6 bases from J, the gap between germline ends came to 9 bases. The length of the CDR3 is 12 residues. CDR3 DNA: TGTGCCAGCAGTTTGGACGGATTCGAGCAGTACTTC. Its translation: CASSLDGFEQYF.

The chain uses TRBV28 and TRBJ1-5, with D perhaps matching TRBD1 (6 bases). V was clipped by 5 bases and J by 4 bases, with 18 bases between them. The CDR3 has 16 residues. Per the germline V gene, CDR1 is MDHEN and CDR2 is SYDVKM. CDR3: CASSGGWTEMNQPQHF. CDR3 nucleotides: TGTGCCAGCAGTGGGGGATGGACAGAGATGAATCAGCCCCAGCATTTT.

The V call is TRBV4-3, the J call TRBJ1-2; 9 bases are shared with TRBD1. Trimming took 3 bases from V and 7 from J; bases not matched to a gene: 9. Germline V CDR1 and CDR2: LGHNA, YSLEER. This CDR3 region has 15 residues. CDR3 coding DNA: TGCGCCAGCAGCCAGCTAGACAGGGGGATGAGTGGCTACACCTTC. This translates into CASSQLDRGMSGYTF.

V gene TRBV9 combines with J gene TRBJ2-2, with D perhaps matching TRBD2 (6 bases). V lost 4 bases, J lost 9 bases, and 16 bases lay in between. Per germline, CDR1 SGDLS and CDR2 YYNGEE. This CDR3 comprises 14 residues. CDR3 residues: CASSIFSGTRELFF. In nucleotides, the CDR3 is TGTGCCAGCAGCATCTTCTCCGGGACTCGGGAGCTGTTTTTT.

The rearrangement uses TRBV7-2 and TRBJ2-5; 9 bases map to TRBD1. The CDR3 totals 15 residues. Germline values: CDR1 SGHTA, CDR2 FQGNSA. With 5 bases clipped from V and 2 bases from J, the junction kept 6 bases outside the gene matches. In nucleotides, the CDR3 is TGTGCCAGCAGCAACAGGGGGCCGGGGCAAGAGACCCAGTACTTC. Its protein is CASSNRGPGQETQYF. Full variable domain (remainder filled in from reference TRBV7-2 and TRBJ2-5): GAGVSQSPSNKVTEKGKDVELRCDPISGHTALYWYRQSLGQGLEFLIYFQGNSAPDKSGLPSDRFSAERTGGSVSTLTIQRTQQEDSAVYLCASSNRGPGQETQYFGPGTRLLVL.

This chain connects TRBV7-9 to TRBJ2-1, with 11 bases fitting TRBD2. Germline CDR1 reads SEHNR; CDR2 reads FQNEAQ (reference sequence). This CDR3 contains 18 residues. With 4 bases clipped from V and 0 bases from J, the junction kept 8 bases outside the gene matches. The CDR3 sequence is CASSSSSGGIPSYNEQFF. CDR3 in DNA: TGTGCCAGCAGCTCCTCTAGCGGGGGGATCCCCTCCTACAATGAGCAGTTCTTC.

The J gene is TRBJ2-2, the V gene TRBV5-1, with 9 bases that match TRBD1. This CDR3 is built from 16 residues. V lost 0 bases to trimming and J lost 3 bases; unmatched junction nucleotides: 3. Looked up from germline, CDR1 is SGHRS and CDR2 is YFSETQ. The CDR3 protein is CASSLVGQGDTGELFF. The CDR3 DNA follows: TGCGCCAGCAGCTTGGTGGGACAGGGTGACACCGGGGAGCTGTTTTTT. Together with reference TRBV5-1 and TRBJ2-2, the CDR3 gives the full variable domain: KAGVTQTPRYLIKTRGQQVTLSCSPISGHRSVSWYQQTPGQGLQFLFEYFSETQRNKGNFPGRFSGRQFSNSRSEMNVSTLELGDSALYLCASSLVGQGDTGELFFGEGSRLTVL.

The chain uses TRBV19 and TRBJ1-5, with D unclear. Germline V CDR1 and CDR2: LNHDA, SQIVND (reference sequence). The CDR3 extends over 19 amino acids. Trimming pared 2 bases from V and 2 bases from J, leaving 22 bases between. This CDR3 reads CASSIKGNTIRTGNQPQHF. The CDR3 bases are TGTGCCAGTAGTATAAAGGGCAATACAATCCGGACGGGCAATCAGCCCCAGCATTTT.

The CDR3: CASSIFSLTDTGNTIYF. The CDR3 DNA reads as TGTGCCAGTAGTATATTCTCATTGACAGATACTGGAAACACCATATATTTT. The chain links TRBV19 to TRBJ1-3; D may be TRBD1 (5 bases). The CDR3 sequence is 17 residues long. With 2 bases removed from V and 2 bases from J, the gap between germline ends came to 16 bases. The V gene's germline CDR1 is LNHDA and CDR2 SQIVND (reference sequence).